The clone carrying this TCR beta chain was found a few times. What it binds is unknown. The sample contains more than one DNA sequence encoding this CDR3. 13 Jbeta primers and 60 Vbeta primers were used for the PCR. Assay: immunoSEQ multiplex PCR; the TCRdb copy retains only in-frame clones and omits some. The table has roughly 130,000 clones, 60% to 85% seen once. This specimen belongs to a study of cytomegalovirus exposure and HLA in healthy donors. Broader study findings: Most CMV-associated TCR beta chains appeared HLA-restricted in a later analysis.

The CDR3 contains 14 residues. Germline lookup yields CDR1 SGHRS and CDR2 YFSETQ. V lost 0 bases and J lost 0, with 6 bases in between. Sequencing was done on a sample of PBMCs. The chain recombines TRBV5-1 with TRBJ1-1; D unresolved. The sequence was collected from a man aged 18 to 35 in good health and CMV-seronegative. The CDR3 here is CASSLGGLNTEAFF. The CDR3 nucleotides are TGCGCCAGCAGCTTGGGAGGCCTGAACACTGAAGCTTTCTTT.